This T cell receptor (beta chain) was recorded in a study of blood T cell repertoires in COVID-19. Study as a whole: The samples span acute and convalescent COVID-19 from the United States, Italy and Spain.

In the authors' workflow: Nucleated cell counts were estimated from reference gene primer amplification. Libraries were prepared by immunoSEQ multiplex PCR; TCRdb keeps only in-frame clonotypes and omits some of them. That table is the source of V, J and clone size, and D and trimming were worked out from the DNA. The sample has under 110,000 clones; 76% are singletons. The CDR3 has 14 amino acids. Trimming at V came to 7 bases and at J to 4 bases, leaving 7 bases not matched to a gene. Germline V CDR1 and CDR2: SNHLY, FYNNEI. Those enrolled in Seattle joined during active infection and were followed longitudinally afterward.

The chain links TRBV2 to TRBJ2-3; 8 bases are a match to TRBD1. Sequenced sample: peripheral blood. This sequence originates from a man of 80 years or more with COVID-19, enrolled during active disease. The DNA for the CDR3 is TGTGCCAGCACTGGCAGGGGGCTGGCAGATACGCAGTATTTT. This encodes CASTGRGLADTQYF. Supplemented by reference TRBV2 and TRBJ2-3, the full variable domain reads EPEVTQTPSHQVTQMGQEVILRCVPISNHLYFYWYRQILGQKVEFLVSFYNNEISEKSEIFDDQFSVERPDGSNFTLKIRSTKLEDSAMYFCASTGRGLADTQYFGPGTRLTVL.